These T cell receptor beta chains were read from a single sample in a study of T cells in narcolepsy. The repertoire was sequenced with immunoSEQ multiplex PCR; TCRdb's copy has only in-frame clones and lacks some. The sample has roughly 20,000 clones, over 80% seen once; the top ten hold approximately 1.7%. Input material: memory (CD45RA-) CD4+ T cells from blood. The receptors were sampled from a human donor in good health. Both conserved end residues are part of each CDR3. A D gene is named only where the DNA matches it firmly. The listing skips clone size in some rows; elsewhere it reads once, few, many or a size class.

TGTGCCAGCAGTGAACAGTTGCCCGGCTCGGCCTTC,CASSEQLPGSAF,.,TRBV2,TRBJ1-2,.
TGCAGCGTTGGGTTGGGACACGAGGGAGATACGCAGTATTTT,CSVGLGHEGDTQYF,.,TRBV29-1,TRBJ2-3,.
TGTGCCAGCAGCCTGTTTAATGAAAAACTGTTTTTT,CASSLFNEKLFF,.,TRBV28,TRBJ1-4,few
TGTGCCAGCACAAGGGGAACGAACACCGGGGAGCTGTTTTTT,CASTRGTNTGELFF,.,TRBV6-6,TRBJ2-2,.
TGTGCCAGCAGCGCCGGACGGGAGCCGGAGACCCAGTACTTC,CASSAGREPETQYF,.,TRBV5-6,TRBJ2-5,once
TGTGCCAGCAGCTACACGGTGGGGACTGGAAACACCATATATTTT,CASSYTVGTGNTIYF,.,TRBV5-4,TRBJ1-3,once
TGTGCCACCAGCAGGGTTAGTGCGAACACCGGGGAGCTGTTTTTT,CATSRVSANTGELFF,.,TRBV15,TRBJ2-2,.
TGTGCCAGCAGCTTAGGACAGGGGTGGGAGACCCAGTACTTC,CASSLGQGWETQYF,TRBD1,TRBV7-2,TRBJ2-5,.
TGCGCCAGCAGCCAAGACTCGTCAGGGGCACGGGAGCAGTACTTC,CASSQDSSGAREQYF,.,TRBV4-3,TRBJ2-7,.
TGTGCCAGCCAACCGGGACAGGGGGCCAACGAGCAGTACTTC,CASQPGQGANEQYF,TRBD1,TRBV19,TRBJ2-7,.
TGTGCTACTCGACCTGAGTGGGGCACTGAAGCTTTCTTT,CATRPEWGTEAFF,.,TRBV12-5,TRBJ1-1,.
TGCGCCAGCAGCCAAGACCCGGGGACAGGGAACACTGAAGCTTTCTTT,CASSQDPGTGNTEAFF,TRBD1,TRBV4-1,TRBJ1-1,few
TGCAGCGTGTCTAGCGGCTCCTCCTACAATGAGCAGTTCTTC,CSVSSGSSYNEQFF,TRBD2,TRBV29-1,TRBJ2-1,.
TGTGCCAGCAGCCGCAACAGCGGGAGGGCCTGGGAGACCCAGTACTTC,CASSRNSGRAWETQYF,TRBD2,TRBV7-2,TRBJ2-5,.
TGTGCCAGCAGCCGCCCCCCCGGGAACACTGAAGCTTTCTTT,CASSRPPGNTEAFF,.,TRBV7-8,TRBJ1-1,.
TGCGCCAGCAGCCCACTGGGGGGGACAGCTCAACTTGAGGGAAAACTGTTTTTT,CASSPLGGTAQLEGKLFF,TRBD1,TRBV4-1,TRBJ1-4,.
TGCGCCAGCAGTCTAACTAGCGTGGAACTGAATGAGCAGTTCTTC,CASSLTSVELNEQFF,TRBD2,TRBV5-1,TRBJ2-1,.
TGTGCCAGCGGGGGAACTGGGGCCAACGTCCTGACTTTC,CASGGTGANVLTF,.,TRBV2,TRBJ2-6,.
TGTGCCAGCAGCTTGGGGGCGACAGATACGCAGTATTTT,CASSLGATDTQYF,.,TRBV7-9,TRBJ2-3,.
TGTGCCAGCAGCTTAGAGACGGTTGGCTACACCTTC,CASSLETVGYTF,.,TRBV7-9,TRBJ1-2,.
TGTGCCAGTACCCAGAGACAAGAAAACTATGGCTACACCTTC,CASTQRQENYGYTF,.,TRBV19,TRBJ1-2,.
TGTGCCAGCAGAGGCGGGATCCACACTAACTATGGCTACACCTTC,CASRGGIHTNYGYTF,.,TRBV2,TRBJ1-2,.
TGTGCCAGTAGAACTAACCAGGATTACACTGAAGCTTTCTTT,CASRTNQDYTEAFF,.,TRBV19,TRBJ1-1,.
TGCGCCAGCAGCTTGGTCGGGACTAGCGGGGGGGCCGAGTTCTTC,CASSLVGTSGGAEFF,TRBD2,TRBV5-1,TRBJ2-1,.
TGTGCCAGCAGTCCGGGACAGGGTACAGATACGCAGTATTTT,CASSPGQGTDTQYF,TRBD1,TRBV2,TRBJ2-3,few
TGTGCCAGCAGTTCTTCCAGACGGATAATTAATTCACCCCTCCACTTT,CASSSSRRIINSPLHF,.,TRBV27,TRBJ1-6,.
TGTGCCAGCTCACCAGCCGAGGGCTCGAGGGTCTTACAGTACTTC,CASSPAEGSRVLQYF,.,TRBV18,TRBJ2-7,.
TGTGCCAGCAGCGTAGACCCGGGAGGGGCCCAATCCTACGAGCAGTACTTC,CASSVDPGGAQSYEQYF,TRBD2,TRBV9,TRBJ2-7,.
TGTGCCAGTAGTATTGACCGCGCGGGGCTCCCGACCCAGTACTTC,CASSIDRAGLPTQYF,.,TRBV19,TRBJ2-5,.
TGTGCCAGCAGCTTAGTCGGTACAGGGGGCTATGGCTACACCTTC,CASSLVGTGGYGYTF,TRBD1,TRBV13,TRBJ1-2,.
TGTGCCAGTAGTCGACCCGCGGAGGGTGAATACGGCTACACCTTC,CASSRPAEGEYGYTF,.,TRBV19,TRBJ1-2,.
TGTGCCAGCAGCATCAACTGGGGAGGTACTGAAGCTTTCTTT,CASSINWGGTEAFF,.,TRBV9,TRBJ1-1,once
TGTGCCAGCAGTTCTCAGACAGCTCCGGGGGGTAGGGAGCAGTACTTC,CASSSQTAPGGREQYF,TRBD2,TRBV28,TRBJ2-7,.
TGCAGCGTTGCGCAGTACACTGAAGCTTTCTTT,CSVAQYTEAFF,.,TRBV29-1,TRBJ1-1,.
TGTGCCAGCATATATAGCGGGAGGCTGTTCTTC,CASIYSGRLFF,TRBD2,TRBV27,TRBJ2-1,.
TGTGCCAGCAGCTCGGACAGGATTATGGAGCAGTACTTC,CASSSDRIMEQYF,TRBD1,TRBV11-1,TRBJ2-7,.